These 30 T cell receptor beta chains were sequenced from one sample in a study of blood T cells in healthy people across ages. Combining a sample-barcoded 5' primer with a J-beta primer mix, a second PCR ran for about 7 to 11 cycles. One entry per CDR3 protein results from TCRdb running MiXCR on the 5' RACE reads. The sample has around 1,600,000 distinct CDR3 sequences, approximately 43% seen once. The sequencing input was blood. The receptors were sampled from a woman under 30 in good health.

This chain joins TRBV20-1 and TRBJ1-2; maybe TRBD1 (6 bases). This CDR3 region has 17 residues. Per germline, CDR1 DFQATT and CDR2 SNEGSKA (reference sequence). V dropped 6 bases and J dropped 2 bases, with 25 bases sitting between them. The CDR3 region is CSAGGQNNQGLNYGYTF. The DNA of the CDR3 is TGCAGTGCCGGCGGGCAGAACAATCAGGGGTTGAACTATGGCTACACCTTC.

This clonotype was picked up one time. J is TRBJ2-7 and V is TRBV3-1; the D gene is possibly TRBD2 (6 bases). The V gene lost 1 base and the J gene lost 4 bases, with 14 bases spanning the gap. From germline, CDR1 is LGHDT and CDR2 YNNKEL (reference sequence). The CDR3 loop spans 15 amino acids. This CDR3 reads CASSQGPLGGYEQYF. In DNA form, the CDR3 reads TGTGCCAGCAGCCAAGGGCCTCTGGGGGGATACGAGCAGTACTTC.

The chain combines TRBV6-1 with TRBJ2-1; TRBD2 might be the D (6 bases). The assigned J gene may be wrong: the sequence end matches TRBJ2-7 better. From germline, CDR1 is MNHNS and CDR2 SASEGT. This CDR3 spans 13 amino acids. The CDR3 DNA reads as TGTGCCAGCTCGGGAGTTTCCTACAATGAGCAGTACTTC. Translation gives CASSGVSYNEQYF.

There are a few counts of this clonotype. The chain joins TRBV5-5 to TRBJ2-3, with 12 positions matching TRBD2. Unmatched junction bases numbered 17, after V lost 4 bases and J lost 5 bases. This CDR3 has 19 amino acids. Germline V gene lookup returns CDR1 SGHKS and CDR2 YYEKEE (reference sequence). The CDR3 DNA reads TGTGCCAGCAGCCGAAGACTTCTAGCGGGGGGGATGATCGTAGATACGCAGTATTTT. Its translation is CASSRRLLAGGMIVDTQYF.

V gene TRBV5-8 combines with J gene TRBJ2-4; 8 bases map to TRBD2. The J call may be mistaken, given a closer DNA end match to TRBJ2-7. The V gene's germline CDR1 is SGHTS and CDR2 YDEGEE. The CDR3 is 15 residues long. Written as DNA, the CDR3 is TGTGCCAGCAGCTTGGTTCGGGGGGGCCGGAACGAGCAGTACTTC. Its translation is CASSLVRGGRNEQYF.

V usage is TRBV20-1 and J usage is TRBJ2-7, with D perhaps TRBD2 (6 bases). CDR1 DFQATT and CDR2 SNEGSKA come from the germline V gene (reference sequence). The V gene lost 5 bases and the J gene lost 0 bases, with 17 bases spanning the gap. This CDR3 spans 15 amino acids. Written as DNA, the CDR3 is TGCAGTGCTGGGGGTCTAGCGACTAGCTCCTACGAGCAGTACTTC. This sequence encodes CSAGGLATSSYEQYF.

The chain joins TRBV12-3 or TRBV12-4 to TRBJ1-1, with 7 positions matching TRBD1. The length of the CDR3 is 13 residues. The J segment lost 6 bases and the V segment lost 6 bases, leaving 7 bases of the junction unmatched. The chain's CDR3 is CASSYRGSAEAFF. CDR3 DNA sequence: TGTGCCAGCAGCTACAGGGGTTCGGCTGAAGCTTTCTTT.

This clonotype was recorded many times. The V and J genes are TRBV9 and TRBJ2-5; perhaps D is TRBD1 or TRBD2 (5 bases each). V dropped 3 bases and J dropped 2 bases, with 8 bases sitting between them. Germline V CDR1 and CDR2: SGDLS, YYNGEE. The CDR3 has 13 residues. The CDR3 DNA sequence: TGTGCCAGCAGCGCGGGACCGCAAGAGACCCAGTACTTC. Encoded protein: CASSAGPQETQYF.

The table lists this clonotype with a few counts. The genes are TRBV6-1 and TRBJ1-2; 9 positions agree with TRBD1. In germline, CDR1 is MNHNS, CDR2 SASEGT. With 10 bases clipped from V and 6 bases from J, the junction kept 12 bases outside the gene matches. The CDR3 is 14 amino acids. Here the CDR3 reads CATTPGQGSNGYTF. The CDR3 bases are TGTGCCACCACCCCGGGACAGGGTAGCAATGGCTACACCTTC.

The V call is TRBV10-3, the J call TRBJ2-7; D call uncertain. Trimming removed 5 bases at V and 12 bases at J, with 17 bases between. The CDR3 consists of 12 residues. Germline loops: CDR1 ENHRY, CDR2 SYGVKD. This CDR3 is CAISPRLETPYF. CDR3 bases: TGTGCCATCAGTCCCAGGCTGGAGACCCCGTACTTC.

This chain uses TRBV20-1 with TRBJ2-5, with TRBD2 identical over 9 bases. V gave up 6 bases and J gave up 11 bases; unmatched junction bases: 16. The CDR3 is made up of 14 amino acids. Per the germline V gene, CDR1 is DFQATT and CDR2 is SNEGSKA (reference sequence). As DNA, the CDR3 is TGCAGTGCGATCCGGCTAGCGGGGTCTAATGAGCAGTACTTC. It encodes CSAIRLAGSNEQYF.

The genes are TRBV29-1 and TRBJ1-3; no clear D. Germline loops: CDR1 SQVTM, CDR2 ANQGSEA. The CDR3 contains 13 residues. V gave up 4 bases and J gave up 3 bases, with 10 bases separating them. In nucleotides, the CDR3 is TGCAGCGTTGGGTACAGCGTTGGAAACACCATATATTTT. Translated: CSVGYSVGNTIYF.

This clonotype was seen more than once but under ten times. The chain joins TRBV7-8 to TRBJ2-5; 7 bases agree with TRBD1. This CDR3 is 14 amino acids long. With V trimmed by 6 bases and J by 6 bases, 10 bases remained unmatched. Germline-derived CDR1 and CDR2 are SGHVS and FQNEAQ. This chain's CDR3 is CASRAGDSLKTQYF. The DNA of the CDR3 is TGTGCCAGCAGGGCAGGGGACAGCTTGAAGACCCAGTACTTC.

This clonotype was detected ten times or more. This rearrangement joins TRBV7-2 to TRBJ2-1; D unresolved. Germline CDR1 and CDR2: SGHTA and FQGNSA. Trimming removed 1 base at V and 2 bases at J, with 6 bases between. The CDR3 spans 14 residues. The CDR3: CASSLGRTYNEQFF. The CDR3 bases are TGTGCCAGCAGCTTAGGCAGAACCTACAATGAGCAGTTCTTC.

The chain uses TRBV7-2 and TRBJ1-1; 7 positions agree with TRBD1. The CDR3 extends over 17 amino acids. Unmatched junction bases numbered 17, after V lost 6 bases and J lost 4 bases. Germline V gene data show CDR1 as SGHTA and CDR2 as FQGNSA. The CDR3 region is CASRSGGGGARSTEAFF. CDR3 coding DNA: TGTGCCAGCAGATCAGGGGGTGGGGGGGCGAGGAGCACTGAAGCTTTCTTT.

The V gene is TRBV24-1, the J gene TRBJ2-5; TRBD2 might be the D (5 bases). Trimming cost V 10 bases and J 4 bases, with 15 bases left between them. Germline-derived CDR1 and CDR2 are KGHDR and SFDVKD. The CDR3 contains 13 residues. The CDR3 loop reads CATSIRGPETQYF. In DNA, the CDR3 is TGTGCCACGAGCATCCGGGGTCCAGAGACCCAGTACTTC.

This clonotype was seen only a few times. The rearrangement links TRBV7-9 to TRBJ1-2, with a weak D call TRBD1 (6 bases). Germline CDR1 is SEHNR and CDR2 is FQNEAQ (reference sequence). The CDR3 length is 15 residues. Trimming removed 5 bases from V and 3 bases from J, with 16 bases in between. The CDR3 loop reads CASSQVAGADYGYTF. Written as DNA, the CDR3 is TGTGCCAGCAGCCAAGTCGCAGGGGCGGACTATGGCTACACCTTC. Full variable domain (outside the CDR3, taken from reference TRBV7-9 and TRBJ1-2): DTGVSQNPRHKITKRGQNVTFRCDPISEHNRLYWYRQTLGQGPEFLTYFQNEAQLEKSRLLSDRFSAERPKGSFSTLEIQRTEQGDSAMYLCASSQVAGADYGYTFGSGTRLTVV.

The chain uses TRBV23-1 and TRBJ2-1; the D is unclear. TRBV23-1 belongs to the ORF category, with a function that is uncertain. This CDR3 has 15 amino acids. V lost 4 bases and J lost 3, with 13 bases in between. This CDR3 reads CASSPSRGIYNEQFF. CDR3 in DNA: TGCGCCAGCAGTCCCTCCCGAGGAATCTACAATGAGCAGTTCTTC.

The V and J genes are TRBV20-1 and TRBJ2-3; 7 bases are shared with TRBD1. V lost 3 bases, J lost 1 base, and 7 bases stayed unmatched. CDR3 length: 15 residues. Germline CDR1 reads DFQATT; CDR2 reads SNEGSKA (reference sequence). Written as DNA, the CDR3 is TGCAGTGCTAGCCGACAGGGTCTGGGCACAGATACGCAGTATTTT. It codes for CSASRQGLGTDTQYF.

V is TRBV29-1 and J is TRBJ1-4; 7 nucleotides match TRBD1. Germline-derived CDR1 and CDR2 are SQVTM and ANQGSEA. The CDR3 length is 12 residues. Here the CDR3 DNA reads TGCAGTGGGAGACAGGGACTAGAAAAACTGTTTTTT. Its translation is CSGRQGLEKLFF. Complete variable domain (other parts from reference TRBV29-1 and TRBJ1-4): SAVISQKPSRDICQRGTSLTIQCQVDSQVTMMFWYRQQPGQSLTLIATANQGSEATYESGFVIDKFPISRPNLTFSTLTVSNMSPEDSSIYLCSGRQGLEKLFFGSGTQLSVL.

CDR3 sequence (DNA): TGTGCCAGCAGCAAGACTAGCGGAAAGAACAATGAGCAGTTCTTC. Translated: CASSKTSGKNNEQFF. The rearrangement uses TRBV7-9 and TRBJ2-1; the match to TRBD2 covers 9 bases. Losses at the gene ends were 5 bases for V and 5 bases for J; bases not matched to a gene: 7. The germline gives CDR1 SEHNR, CDR2 FQNEAQ (reference sequence). The CDR3 is made up of 15 amino acids.

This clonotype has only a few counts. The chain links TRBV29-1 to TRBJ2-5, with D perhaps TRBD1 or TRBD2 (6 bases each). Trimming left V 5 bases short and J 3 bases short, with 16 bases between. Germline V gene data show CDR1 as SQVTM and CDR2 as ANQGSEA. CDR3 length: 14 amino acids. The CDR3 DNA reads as TGCAGCGTTTGGGACACTAGCCGGGAAGAGACCCAGTACTTC. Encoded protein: CSVWDTSREETQYF.

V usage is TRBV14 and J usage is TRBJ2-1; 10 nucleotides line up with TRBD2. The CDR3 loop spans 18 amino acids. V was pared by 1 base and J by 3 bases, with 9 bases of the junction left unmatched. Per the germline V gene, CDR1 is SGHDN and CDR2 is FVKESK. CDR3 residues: CASSQGNSGGPLYNEQFF. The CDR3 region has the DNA TGTGCCAGCAGCCAAGGGAATAGCGGGGGGCCCCTCTACAATGAGCAGTTCTTC.

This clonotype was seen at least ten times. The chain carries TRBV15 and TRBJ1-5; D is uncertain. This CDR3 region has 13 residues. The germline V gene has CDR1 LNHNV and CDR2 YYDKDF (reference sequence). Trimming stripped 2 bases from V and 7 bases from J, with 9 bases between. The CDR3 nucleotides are TGTGCCACCAGCAGACTACCAAGCCAGCCCCAGCATTTT. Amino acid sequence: CATSRLPSQPQHF.

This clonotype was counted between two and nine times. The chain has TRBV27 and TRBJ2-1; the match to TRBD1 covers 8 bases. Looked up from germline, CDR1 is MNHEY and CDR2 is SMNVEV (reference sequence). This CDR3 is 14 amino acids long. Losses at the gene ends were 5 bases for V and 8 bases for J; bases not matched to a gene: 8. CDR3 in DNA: TGTGCCAGCAGTCCCCTGGGACAGGACCATGAGCAGTTCTTC. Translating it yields CASSPLGQDHEQFF.

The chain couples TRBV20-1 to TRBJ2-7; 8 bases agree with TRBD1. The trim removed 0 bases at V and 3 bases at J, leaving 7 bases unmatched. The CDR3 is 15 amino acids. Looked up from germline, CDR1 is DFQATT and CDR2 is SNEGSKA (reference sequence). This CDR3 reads CSAREEETGVYEQYF. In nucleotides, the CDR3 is TGCAGTGCTAGAGAAGAGGAGACAGGGGTCTACGAGCAGTACTTC.

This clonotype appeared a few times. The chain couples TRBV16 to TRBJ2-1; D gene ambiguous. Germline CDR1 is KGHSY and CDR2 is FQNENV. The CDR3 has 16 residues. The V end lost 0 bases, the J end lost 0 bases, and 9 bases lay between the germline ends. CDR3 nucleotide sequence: TGTGCCAGCAGCCAATCACAGCCAGGCTCCTACAATGAGCAGTTCTTC. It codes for CASSQSQPGSYNEQFF. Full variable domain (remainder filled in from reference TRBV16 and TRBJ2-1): GEEVAQTPKHLVRGEGQKAKLYCAPIKGHSYVFWYQQVLKNEFKFLISFQNENVFDETGMPKERFSAKCLPNSPCSLEIQATKLEDSAVYFCASSQSQPGSYNEQFFGPGTRLTVL.

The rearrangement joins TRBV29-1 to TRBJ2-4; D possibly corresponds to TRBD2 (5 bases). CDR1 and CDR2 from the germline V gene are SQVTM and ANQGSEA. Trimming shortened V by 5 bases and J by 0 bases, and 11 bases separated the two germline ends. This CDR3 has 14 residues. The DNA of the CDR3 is TGCAGCGTTTTGGACTCATTAGCCAAAAACATTCAGTACTTC. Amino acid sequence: CSVLDSLAKNIQYF.

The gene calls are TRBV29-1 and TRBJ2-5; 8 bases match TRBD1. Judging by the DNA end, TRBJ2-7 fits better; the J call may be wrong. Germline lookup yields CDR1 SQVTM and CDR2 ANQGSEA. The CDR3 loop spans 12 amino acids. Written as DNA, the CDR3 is TGCAGCGCGAGTCAGGGGGCAGTCGAGCAGTACTTC. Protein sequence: CSASQGAVEQYF.

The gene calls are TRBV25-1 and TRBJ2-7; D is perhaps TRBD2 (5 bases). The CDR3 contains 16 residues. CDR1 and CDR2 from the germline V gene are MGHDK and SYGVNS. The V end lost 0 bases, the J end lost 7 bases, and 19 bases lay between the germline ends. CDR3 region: CASSEYKVYLGNEQYF. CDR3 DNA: TGTGCCAGCAGTGAATACAAGGTCTACCTCGGGAATGAGCAGTACTTC.